The clone carrying this T cell receptor beta chain was seen at least ten times. TCRdb re-analysed the reads in MiXCR, keeping a single row per CDR3 protein. Of about 230,000 distinct CDR3 sequences detected, about 7% appear once; the ten largest clones hold about 6.3%. The record originates from a study of T cell repertoires in cytomegalovirus infection. CDR1 and CDR2 (germline): DFQATT, SNEGSKA (reference sequence). The CDR3 is 12 residues long. V was clipped by 2 bases and J by 1 base, with 5 bases between them. This sequence joins TRBV20-1 and TRBJ1-1; D remains ambiguous. Source material: PBMCs. The sequence was collected from a human donor in good health (CMV status not recorded). Some clones in this sample may be carry-over from other donors' samples. The CDR3, as DNA: TGCAGTGCTAGAAACCCGAACACTGAAGCTTTCTTT. Translation: CSARNPNTEAFF.